Described below is a single TCR beta chain sequence and its context. Its antigen is undetermined. The entry originates in a study of beta chain features in type 1 diabetes. TCRB transcripts that were expressed got sequenced, as all of the isolated RNA had been reverse transcribed. Data came from immunoSEQ multiplex PCR; TCRdb stores just in-frame clones and leaves some out. The data contain 300,000 to 450,000 clones, around an eighth of them seen just once; the ten biggest clones take up approximately 0.015%. The CDR3 loop spans 14 amino acids. Trimming stripped 0 bases from V and 0 bases from J, with 6 bases between. Germline CDR1 reads SGHRS; CDR2 reads YFSETQ. Study-wide points: A closer apparent resemblance between naive, central memory and Treg TCRB repertoires was seen in patients than in healthy donors. Type 1 diabetes patients showed a moderate but significant shortening of TCRB CDR3s in all four CD4+ subsets. The question of HLA type influencing TCRB rearrangement was one that remained unresolved here.

The sequenced material came from naive CD4+ T cells from blood. This TCR was recovered from a man younger than 30 in good health. The genes are TRBV5-1 and TRBJ1-1; weak D call: TRBD1 (5 bases). The CDR3 DNA reads TGCGCCAGCAGCTTGGAACAGGTGAACACTGAAGCTTTCTTT. The encoded protein is CASSLEQVNTEAFF.